The 16 T cell receptor beta chains below come from one sample, sequenced in a study of T cell clonality in common variable immunodeficiency (dated by TCRdb to the mid-2010s). Points the paper makes about the study in general: CVID TCRbeta sequences reportedly showed fewer deletions and N-nucleotide insertions and lacked highly modified clones with 13 or more V deletions.

The library was produced with the immunoSEQ multiplex PCR assay. What TCRdb holds here is the immuneACCESS table cut down to in-frame rearrangements. Part of the clones is not present; checked against another copy, under half of the missing clones reflect an unresolved V gene, and the others are unexplained. The data for this sample show roughly 16,000 clones, each detected more than once. The ten largest clones take up over 12% of the sample. No cognate antigen is known for these TCRs. The specimen sequenced was peripheral blood mononuclear cells. The source is a human donor with common variable immunodeficiency.

This clone was recorded a few times. The read is 3 residues too short to cover the CDR3 end, so that end is filled in from the germline J gene. This chain uses TRBV2 with TRBJ1-1, with D possibly matching TRBD1 (5 bases). This CDR3 is 15 amino acids long. The germline V gene has CDR1 SNHLY and CDR2 FYNNEI. The germline V and J ends were trimmed by 6 bases and 5 bases, with 19 bases remaining between them. This CDR3 reads CASRMGLTRETEAFF. The sequenced CDR3 bases are TGTGCCAGCAGGATGGGACTTACGAGGGAGACTGAA.

This clone is categorized as medium-sized. The part of the CDR3 DNA that was read is TGCGCCAGCAGCCAAGATTTACGGGGTGGGAGCTCCTACGAG. Translated: CASSQDLRGGSSYE. The CDR3 reads in full as CASSQDLRGGSSYEQYF. The J gene is TRBJ2-7, the V gene TRBV4-1; D is possibly TRBD2 (5 bases). The read stops 3 residues short of the end of the CDR3; the missing end is completed from the germline J gene. The V and J ends lost 0 bases and 0 bases respectively, with 15 bases between them. The CDR3 length is 17 residues. Germline V CDR1 and CDR2: MGHRA, YSYEKL.

To note about this clone: The CDR3 is cut off 3 residues early in the read; its end comes from the germline J gene. V and J are TRBV7-9 and TRBJ1-6; D uncertain. Per the germline V gene, CDR1 is SEHNR and CDR2 is FQNEAQ (reference sequence). This CDR3 is 12 amino acids long. The V end lost 5 bases, the J end lost 7 bases, and 6 bases lay between the germline ends. The part of the CDR3 DNA that was read is TGTGCCAGCAGCCCTGCGAATTCACCC. It is translated as CASSPANSP. The complete CDR3 sequence is CASSPANSPLHF.

This clone appeared many times. The read terminates 3 residues ahead of where the CDR3 ends, so the germline J gene completes it. V usage is TRBV11-2 and J usage is TRBJ1-5; no definite D call. CDR3 length equals 13 residues. The V end was cut by 8 bases, the J end by 2 bases, with 10 bases between. Germline lookup yields CDR1 SGHAT and CDR2 FQNNGV. CDR3 DNA, as far as it was read: TGTGCCAGCCCGGACTCGCGCAATCAGCCC. Its translation: CASPDSRNQP. The full CDR3 protein is CASPDSRNQPQHF.

This clone was observed a handful of times. From the germline J gene comes the end of the CDR3, since the read stops 3 residues before it. V usage is TRBV18 and J usage is TRBJ1-2, with TRBD1 matching over 8 bases. V was clipped by 3 bases and J by 4 bases; unmatched bases: 4. Looked up from germline, CDR1 is KGHSH and CDR2 is LQKENI. The CDR3 covers 14 residues. This CDR3 is CASSPGQGTYGYTF. CDR3 DNA, as far as it was read: TGTGCCAGCTCACCCGGACAGGGCACCTATGGC.

This clone was detected a few times. Coverage ceases 3 residues before the CDR3 finishes, and the germline J gene fills in the end. The V call is TRBV7-3, the J call TRBJ2-3; TRBD2 agrees at 12 bases. The CDR3 sequence is 17 residues long. V lost 2 bases, J lost 5 bases, and 8 bases stayed unmatched. The germline V gene has CDR1 SGHTA and CDR2 FQGTGA. The CDR3 sequence is CASSLSLAGGPGDTQYF. CDR3 DNA (partial): TGTGCCAGCAGCTTATCCCTAGCGGGGGGGCCGGGAGATACG.

Comment on this clone: The DNA ends 3 residues before the CDR3 does, and the rest of the CDR3 is filled in from the germline J gene. The chain employs TRBV7-9 and TRBJ1-1; D gene unclear. The CDR3 spans 14 residues. V lost 1 base and J 4 bases, leaving 10 bases between the germline ends. CDR1 is SEHNR, CDR2 FQNEAQ, per germline (reference sequence). The part of the CDR3 DNA that was read is TGTGCCAGCAGCTTAGAAGGTAGGGTCACTGAA. It encodes CASSLEGRVTE. The whole CDR3 protein is CASSLEGRVTEAFF.

This clone was seen a few times. The sequenced part of the CDR3 DNA is TGTGCCAGCAGCTTAGGGACAGGGGGTAGTGGC. The encoded protein is CASSLGTGGSG. The full-length CDR3 reads as CASSLGTGGSGYTF. This chain joins TRBV7-2 and TRBJ1-2; 10 bases line up with TRBD1. The read stops 3 residues short of the end of the CDR3; the missing end is completed from the germline J gene. The germline CDR1 and CDR2 sequences are SGHTA and FQGNSA. The junction had 3 bases not matched to a gene; V was cut back by 1 base and J by 7 bases. The CDR3 totals 14 residues.

This clone has ten or more counts. The CDR3 DNA, read in part, is TGCGCCAGCAGCTACGACAGGGCTGGGGCCAACGTC. As protein: CASSYDRAGANV. The entire CDR3 protein is CASSYDRAGANVLTF. The V and J genes are TRBV5-1 and TRBJ2-6; 7 nucleotides align to TRBD1. With the read ending 3 residues before the CDR3 end, the germline J gene is used to fill in that end. The CDR3 extends over 15 amino acids. Per the germline V gene, CDR1 is SGHRS and CDR2 is YFSETQ. Trimming took 3 bases from V and 2 from J; bases not matched to a gene: 2.

CDR3 bases read: TGTGCCAGCAGTTCCGGGACAGTCTACGAG. This translates into CASSSGTVYE. The CDR3 in its entirety is CASSSGTVYEQYF. This chain uses TRBV7-2 with TRBJ2-7, with TRBD1 matching over 7 bases. The missing CDR3 end, 3 residues past where the read stops, is filled in from the germline J gene. J lost 3 bases, V lost 6 bases, and 5 bases had no gene match. Germline V gives CDR1 SGHTA, CDR2 FQGNSA. The CDR3 has 13 residues. Based on the CDR3 plus reference TRBV7-2 and TRBJ2-7, the full variable domain is GAGVSQSPSNKVTEKGKDVELRCDPISGHTALYWYRQSLGQGLEFLIYFQGNSAPDKSGLPSDRFSAERTGGSVSTLTIQRTQQEDSAVYLCASSSGTVYEQYFGPGTRLTVT.

Concerning this clone itself: The read ends 3 residues early relative to the CDR3; the germline J gene fills the gap. The chain has TRBV18 and TRBJ1-4; unclear D gene. Trimming took off 3 bases at V and 3 bases at J, with 11 bases between the two ends. The germline CDR1 and CDR2 sequences are KGHSH and LQKENI. The CDR3 spans 15 residues. CDR3 amino acids: CASSPSRNANEKLFF. Incomplete CDR3 DNA: TGTGCCAGCTCACCGTCCAGGAACGCTAATGAAAAA.

In regard to this clone: The sequenced fragment ends 3 residues before the CDR3 boundary, so the rest is inferred from the germline J gene. This chain links TRBV19 with TRBJ1-2; a possible D gene is TRBD1 (6 bases). Trimming stripped 5 bases from V and 6 bases from J, with 10 bases between. The CDR3 consists of 12 residues. CDR1 is LNHDA and CDR2 is SQIVND in the germline V gene (reference sequence). The part of the CDR3 DNA that was read is TGTGCCAGTAGTCTGAGACAGGATGGC. The encoded protein is CASSLRQDG. The whole CDR3 sequence reads CASSLRQDGYTF.

This clone was picked up many times. The observed sequence ends 3 residues before the CDR3 terminus, with the missing tail filled in from the germline J gene. The genes are TRBV20-1 and TRBJ1-5; a weak D match, TRBD1 (6 bases). The V and J ends lost 3 bases and 4 bases respectively, with 16 bases between them. The CDR3 runs 15 residues. Germline V lookup: CDR1 DFQATT, CDR2 SNEGSKA (reference sequence). The part of the CDR3 DNA that was read is TGCAGTGCTAGGGGGCGACAGGCGCCTAATCAGCCC. Its protein is CSARGRQAPNQP. The whole CDR3 reads CSARGRQAPNQPQHF.

Many counts were recorded for this clone. The missing CDR3 end, 3 residues past where the read stops, is filled in from the germline J gene. The chain recombines TRBV20-1 with TRBJ1-2; D might be TRBD1 (5 bases). Germline lookup yields CDR1 DFQATT and CDR2 SNEGSKA (reference sequence). V lost 0 bases and J 6 bases, leaving 20 bases between the germline ends. The CDR3 is 16 amino acids. CDR3 loop: CSARDRVWSGQDGYTF. CDR3 bases read: TGCAGTGCTAGAGATCGGGTCTGGTCAGGGCAGGATGGC.

This clone has a handful of counts. Read coverage stops 3 residues before the CDR3 terminus; the germline J gene supplies the remainder. The rearrangement uses TRBV20-1 and TRBJ2-5, with D unclear. V was cut by 6 bases and J by 1 base, with 12 bases left in between. The germline V gene encodes CDR1 DFQATT and CDR2 SNEGSKA (reference sequence). The CDR3 is made up of 13 amino acids. CDR3 amino acids: CSAERDGQETQYF. CDR3 bases read: TGCAGTGCCGAGCGTGATGGCCAAGAGACC.

In this sample, this clone turned up many times. The read stops 3 residues short of the end of the CDR3; the missing end is completed from the germline J gene. The chain is built from TRBV19 and TRBJ1-1; possibly TRBD1 for D (5 bases). The germline V gene has CDR1 LNHDA and CDR2 SQIVND (reference sequence). The CDR3 loop spans 13 amino acids. V gave up 3 bases and J gave up 1 base, with 6 bases separating them. The CDR3 DNA, read in part, is TGTGCCAGTAGTATCGACAGGAACACTGAA. Amino acid sequence: CASSIDRNTE. The CDR3 reads in full as CASSIDRNTEAFF.